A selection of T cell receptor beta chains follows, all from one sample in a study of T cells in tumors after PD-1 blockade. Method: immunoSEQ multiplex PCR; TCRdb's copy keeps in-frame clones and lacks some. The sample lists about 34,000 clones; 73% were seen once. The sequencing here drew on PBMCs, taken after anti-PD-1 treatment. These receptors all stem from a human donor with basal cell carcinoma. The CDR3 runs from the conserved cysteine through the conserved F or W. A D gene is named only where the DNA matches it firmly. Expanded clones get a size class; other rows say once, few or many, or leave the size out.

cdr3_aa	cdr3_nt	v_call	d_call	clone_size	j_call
CASSVGPAGGGETQYF	TGTGCCAGCAGCGTAGGGCCAGCGGGAGGTGGTGAGACCCAGTACTTC	TRBV9	TRBD2	-	TRBJ2-5
CASSSARGSNEKLFF	TGTGCCAGCAGCTCAGCAAGGGGAAGTAATGAAAAACTGTTTTTT	TRBV14	-	-	TRBJ1-4
CASSPGQLNYGYTF	TGTGCCAGCAGCCCGGGACAGCTTAACTATGGCTACACCTTC	TRBV5-6	TRBD1	-	TRBJ1-2
CASSQDLGLAGGYTDTQYF	TGTGCCAGCAGCCAAGATCTGGGACTAGCGGGGGGGTACACAGATACGCAGTATTTT	TRBV4-2	TRBD2	-	TRBJ2-3
CASSLTLARGAQTDTQYF	TGTGCCAGCAGCTTAACCCTAGCGAGGGGGGCACAGACAGATACGCAGTATTTT	TRBV7-6	-	-	TRBJ2-3
CASSYSSWDSGNTIYF	TGTGCCAGCAGTTACTCGAGTTGGGACTCTGGAAACACCATATATTTT	TRBV6-5	-	-	TRBJ1-3
CASSFPTSGNETQYF	TGTGCCAGCAGCTTCCCGACTAGCGGGAATGAGACCCAGTACTTC	TRBV7-9	TRBD2	-	TRBJ2-5
CASSKLEEGWVRSSGANVLTF	TGTGCCAGCAGTAAACTCGAAGAGGGATGGGTACGAAGTTCTGGGGCCAACGTCCTGACTTTC	TRBV6-2/TRBV6-3	-	few	TRBJ2-6
CASSEPRVFDYGYTF	TGTGCCAGCAGTGAACCCAGGGTCTTCGACTATGGCTACACCTTC	TRBV2	-	-	TRBJ1-2
CASSELDGVNQPQHF	TGTGCCAGCAGTGAACTGGACGGGGTCAATCAGCCCCAGCATTTT	TRBV6-1	-	few	TRBJ1-5
CASSTESRTGTQGGYTF	TGTGCCAGCAGCACCGAATCCAGGACCGGAACCCAGGGGGGCTACACCTTC	TRBV3-1/TRBV3-2	-	-	TRBJ1-2
CATSRDRWQANTEAFF	TGTGCCACCAGCAGAGATAGATGGCAGGCTAACACTGAAGCTTTCTTT	TRBV15	-	-	TRBJ1-1
CASSQTSGVGEQYF	TGCGCCAGCAGCCAGACGTCGGGGGTAGGGGAGCAGTACTTC	TRBV4-3	-	few	TRBJ2-7
CASSPSIGQVEYGYTF	TGTGCCAGCAGCCCTTCCATAGGACAGGTCGAATATGGCTACACCTTC	TRBV5-5	TRBD1	few	TRBJ1-2
CASSLDPEAYNEQFF	TGTGCCAGCAGCTTGGACCCGGAGGCCTACAATGAGCAGTTCTTC	TRBV5-4	-	-	TRBJ2-1
CAISDSGDTGELFF	TGTGCCATCAGTGACTCCGGAGACACCGGGGAGCTGTTTTTT	TRBV10-3	-	-	TRBJ2-2
CASGLEGLAGDTQYF	TGTGCTAGTGGTTTGGAGGGACTAGCGGGAGATACGCAGTATTTT	TRBV12-5	TRBD2	-	TRBJ2-3